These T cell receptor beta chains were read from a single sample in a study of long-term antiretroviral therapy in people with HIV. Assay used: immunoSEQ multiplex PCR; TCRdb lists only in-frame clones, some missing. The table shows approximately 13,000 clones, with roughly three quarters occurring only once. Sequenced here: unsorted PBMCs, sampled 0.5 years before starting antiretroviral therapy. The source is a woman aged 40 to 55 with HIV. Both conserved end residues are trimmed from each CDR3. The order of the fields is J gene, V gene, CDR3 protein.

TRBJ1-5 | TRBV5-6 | ASSLARNQPQH
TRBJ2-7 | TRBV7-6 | ASSWGTGLSEQY
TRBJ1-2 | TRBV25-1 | ASSRGGPNYGYT
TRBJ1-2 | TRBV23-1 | ASFSLGPDGYT
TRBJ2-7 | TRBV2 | ASSVEGMASYEQY
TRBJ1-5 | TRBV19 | ASSRQGAGNQPQH
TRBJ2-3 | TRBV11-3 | ASSLGSGGHIDTQY
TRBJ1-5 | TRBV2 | ASSVAGYRQDRGLYSNQPQH
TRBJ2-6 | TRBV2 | ASSLDSAGANVLT
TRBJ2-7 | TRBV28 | ASSLWVAGELEQY
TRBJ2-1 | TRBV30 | AWSLHTSGSTNEQF
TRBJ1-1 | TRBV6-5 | ASSSSGGMDTEAF
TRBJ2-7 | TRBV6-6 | ASTLDGSSYEQY
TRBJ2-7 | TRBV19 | ASSISGQEGYEQY
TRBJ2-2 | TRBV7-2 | ASSSLAGGSTGELF
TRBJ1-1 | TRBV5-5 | ASSWGGNTEAF
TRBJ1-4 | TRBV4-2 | ASSQSRQENEKLF
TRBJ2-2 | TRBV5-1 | ASSLEGWRGNTGELF
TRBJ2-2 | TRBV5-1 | ASRIQGSAGELF
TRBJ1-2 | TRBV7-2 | ASSPRDGYGYT
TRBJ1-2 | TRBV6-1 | ASSEQGNNYGYT
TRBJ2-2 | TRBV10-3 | AISPKRDFSTGELF